Below, 5 T cell receptor beta chains from the same sample are listed, as sequenced in a study of blood T cell repertoires in COVID-19. Measured with immunoSEQ multiplex PCR; TCRdb has only the in-frame clones, and not every one. This sample has about 400,000 clones, with about 90% found just once. Input material: PBMCs or T cells enriched from blood (not recorded which). Receptors originate from a woman aged 25-40 years who had recovered from COVID-19.

The chain has TRBV7-9 and TRBJ2-3; TRBD2 matches at 9 bases. CDR1 is SEHNR, CDR2 FQNEAQ, per germline (reference sequence). This CDR3 is 17 amino acids long. J gave up 5 bases and V 3 bases, and 12 bases lay outside the gene matches. CDR3 sequence reads: CASSFLLAGLTEDTQYF. The CDR3 DNA reads TGTGCCAGCAGCTTTCTACTAGCGGGCCTGACGGAAGATACGCAGTATTTT.

The CDR3 reads CASSQGGDRTYGYTF. The CDR3 nucleotides read TGCGCCAGCAGCCAAGGGGGGGACAGGACCTATGGCTACACCTTC. The V and J genes are TRBV4-1 and TRBJ1-2; 8 nucleotides line up with TRBD1. CDR1 is MGHRA and CDR2 is YSYEKL in the germline V gene. The CDR3 contains 15 residues. The V segment lost 1 base and the J segment 4 bases; nucleotides outside the gene matches: 5.

This rearrangement joins TRBV11-1 to TRBJ2-5, with D maybe TRBD2 (6 bases). CDR1 is SGHAT, CDR2 FQDESV, per germline (reference sequence). The V gene lost 2 bases and the J gene lost 5 bases, with 12 bases spanning the gap. This CDR3 is built from 14 residues. CDR3 nucleotide sequence: TGTGCCAGCAGCTTACGGCGGGGCGGGGAGACCCAGTACTTC. It translates to CASSLRRGGETQYF.

The chain links TRBV5-8 to TRBJ2-1; a weak D match, TRBD2 (6 bases). Trimming left V 1 base short and J 4 bases short, with 15 bases between. Germline V gene data show CDR1 as SGHTS and CDR2 as YDEGEE. The CDR3 length is 16 residues. CDR3: CASSLIIGTAYNEQFF. The CDR3 DNA is TGTGCCAGCAGCTTGATCATAGGGACTGCTTACAATGAGCAGTTCTTC.

This chain uses TRBV7-9 with TRBJ2-7, with a tentative D call TRBD2 (5 bases). The CDR3 is made up of 14 amino acids. Germline V gene sequence: CDR1 SEHNR, CDR2 FQNEAQ (reference sequence). Trimming shortened V by 1 base and J by 6 bases, and 13 bases separated the two germline ends. The CDR3 here is CASSLVSGVSEQYF. The CDR3 DNA reads as TGTGCCAGCAGCTTAGTCAGCGGAGTATCCGAGCAGTACTTC.